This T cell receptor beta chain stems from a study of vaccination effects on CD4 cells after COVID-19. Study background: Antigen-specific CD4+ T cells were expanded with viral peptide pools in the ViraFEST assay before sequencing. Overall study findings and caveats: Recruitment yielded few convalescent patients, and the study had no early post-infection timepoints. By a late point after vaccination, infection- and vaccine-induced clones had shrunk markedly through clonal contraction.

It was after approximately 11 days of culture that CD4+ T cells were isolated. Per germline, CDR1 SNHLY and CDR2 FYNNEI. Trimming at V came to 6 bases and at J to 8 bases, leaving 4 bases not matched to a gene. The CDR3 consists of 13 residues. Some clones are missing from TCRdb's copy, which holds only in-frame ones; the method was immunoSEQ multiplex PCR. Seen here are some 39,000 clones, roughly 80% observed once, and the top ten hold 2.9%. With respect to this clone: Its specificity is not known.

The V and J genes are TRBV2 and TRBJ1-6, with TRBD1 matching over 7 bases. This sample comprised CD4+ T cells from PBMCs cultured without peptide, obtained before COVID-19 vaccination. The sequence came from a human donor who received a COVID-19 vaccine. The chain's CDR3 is CASRTGRDSPLHF. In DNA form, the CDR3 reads TGTGCCAGCAGGACAGGGAGGGATTCACCCCTCCACTTT.